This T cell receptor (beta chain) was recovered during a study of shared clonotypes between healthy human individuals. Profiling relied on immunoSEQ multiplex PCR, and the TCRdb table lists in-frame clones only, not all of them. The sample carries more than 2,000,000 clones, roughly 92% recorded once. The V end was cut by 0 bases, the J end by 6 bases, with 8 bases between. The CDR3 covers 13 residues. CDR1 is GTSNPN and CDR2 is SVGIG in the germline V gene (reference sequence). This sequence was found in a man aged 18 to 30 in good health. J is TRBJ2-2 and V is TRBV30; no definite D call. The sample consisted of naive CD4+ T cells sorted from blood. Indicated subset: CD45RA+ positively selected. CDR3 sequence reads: CAWSVSLSGELFF. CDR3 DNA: TGTGCCTGGAGTGTATCTCTATCCGGGGAGCTGTTTTTT. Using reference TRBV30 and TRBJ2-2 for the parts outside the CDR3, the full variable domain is SQTIHQWPATLVQPVGSPLSLECTVEGTSNPNLYWYRQAAGRGLQLLFYSVGIGQISSEVPQNLSASRPQDRQFILSSKKLLLSDSGFYLCAWSVSLSGELFFGEGSRLTVL.